This TCR beta chain derives from a study of blood T cell repertoires in COVID-19. Study information: From the United States, Italy and Spain came samples of acute and convalescent COVID-19. PBMCs, B-cell-depleted T cells, or T cells provided the cDNA or gDNA that made up the material.

Original methodology: Reference gene primer amplification in the assay estimated nucleated cell counts. Sequenced by immunoSEQ multiplex PCR; TCRdb stores in-frame clones only, minus some. V and J calls and clone size follow that table, whereas D and trimming were derived from the DNA. The sample includes some 140,000 clones, over 60% seen only once; the top ten take about 1.8%. V was pared by 3 bases and J by 2 bases, with 8 bases between. Germline-derived CDR1 and CDR2 are MDHEN and SYDVKM. This CDR3 is 15 amino acids long. The sample taken for sequencing was peripheral blood. This chain joins TRBV28 and TRBJ2-6, with a weak D call TRBD1 (6 bases). This sequence originates from a man at least 80 years old with acute or convalescent COVID-19. The CDR3 sequence is CASSLDSPGANVLTF. The CDR3 nucleotides are TGTGCCAGCAGTTTGGACAGTCCTGGGGCCAACGTCCTGACTTTC.